The subject of this entry is one TCR beta chain. Per germline, CDR1 SGHTA and CDR2 FQGTGA. V was clipped by 6 bases and J by 0 bases, with 13 bases between them. This CDR3 has 15 amino acids. The record originates from a study of beta chain features in type 1 diabetes. Sequenced material consisted of expressed TCRB transcripts (all of the isolated RNA was reverse transcribed). Data came from immunoSEQ multiplex PCR; TCRdb stores just in-frame clones and leaves some out. The table has roughly 150,000 clones, 11% seen once; the top ten hold over 2%. The origin of this receptor is a man younger than 35 in good health. This chain links TRBV7-3 with TRBJ2-3; the D is unclear. The sample consisted of central memory CD4+ T cells from blood. The CDR3 loop reads CASSRGPSSTDTQYF. CDR3 nucleotides: TGTGCCAGCAGTCGTGGACCCTCCAGCACAGATACGCAGTATTTT.